These 32 T cell receptor beta chains originate from one sample sequenced in a study of CD8 T cells in Susac syndrome. Random-hexamer reverse transcription was applied to roughly 0.5 to 1 ug RNA. TCRdb reprocessed the immunoSEQ multiplex PCR reads with MiXCR, giving one entry per CDR3 protein. This sample yields about 150,000 distinct CDR3 sequences, of which nearly 97% are seen a single time; approximately 0.15% belongs to the top ten. Sequenced sample: CD8+ T cells from PBMCs. The receptor set was obtained from a human donor with multiple sclerosis.

V gene TRBV28 combines with J gene TRBJ2-1; 9 nucleotides align to TRBD1. The CDR3 sequence is 16 residues long. Germline CDR1 and CDR2: MDHEN and SYDVKM. Trimming took 6 bases from V and 2 from J; bases not matched to a gene: 8. In DNA, the CDR3 is TGTGCCAGCAGATATAGGGGACAGGGTCCCTACAATGAGCAGTTCTTC. This codes for CASRYRGQGPYNEQFF.

The chain recombines TRBV14 with TRBJ1-1; perhaps TRBD1 as D (5 bases). In germline, CDR1 is SGHDN, CDR2 FVKESK. The V and J ends lost 3 bases and 5 bases respectively, with 10 bases between them. This CDR3 spans 13 amino acids. CDR3 sequence reads: CASSQGGRTEAFF. In DNA form, the CDR3 reads TGTGCCAGCAGCCAGGGGGGGAGGACTGAAGCTTTCTTT.

This chain uses TRBV6-5 with TRBJ1-6; a possible D gene is TRBD1 (6 bases). Looked up from germline, CDR1 is MNHEY and CDR2 is SVGAGI. The CDR3 is 15 amino acids. V was shortened by 2 bases and J by 5 bases, with 10 bases between the two germline ends. CDR3 in amino acids: CASSYGTPNNSPLHF. In DNA form, the CDR3 reads TGTGCCAGCAGTTACGGGACACCCAATAATTCACCCCTCCACTTT.

V and J are TRBV30 and TRBJ1-1; D remains ambiguous. With 2 bases removed from V and 0 bases from J, the gap between germline ends came to 1 base. The CDR3 is made up of 11 amino acids. Germline-derived CDR1 and CDR2 are GTSNPN and SVGIG (reference sequence). The CDR3 nucleotides read TGTGCCTGGAGTATGAACACTGAAGCTTTCTTT. Translation gives CAWSMNTEAFF.

J is TRBJ2-1 and V is TRBV2; the D gene is possibly TRBD1 (5 bases). Germline V CDR1 and CDR2: SNHLY, FYNNEI. The CDR3 runs to 13 residues. Deletions cut 6 bases from V and 6 bases from J, with 12 bases between. CDR3 region: CASRAGKVNEQFF. CDR3 nucleotides: TGTGCCAGCAGAGCAGGGAAGGTCAATGAGCAGTTCTTC.

This clonotype was observed once. The chain combines TRBV29-1 with TRBJ2-7; TRBD1 might be the D (6 bases). CDR3 size: 13 residues. The V end lost 4 bases, the J end lost 2 bases, and 12 bases lay between the germline ends. The germline gives CDR1 SQVTM, CDR2 ANQGSEA. This CDR3 is CSVGRGTTYEQYF. In DNA, the CDR3 is TGCAGCGTTGGAAGAGGGACAACCTACGAGCAGTACTTC.

The genes are TRBV7-6 and TRBJ2-1; TRBD2 aligns across 8 bases. This CDR3 is 14 amino acids long. Germline-derived CDR1 and CDR2 are SGHVS and FNYEAQ. Trimming at V came to 5 bases and at J to 9 bases, leaving 9 bases not matched to a gene. The CDR3 loop is CASSLTLSGIEQFF. The CDR3 DNA reads TGTGCCAGCAGCCTTACACTTAGCGGGATTGAGCAGTTCTTC.

The rearrangement uses TRBV21-1 and TRBJ2-7; TRBD1 was called by the table and not checked on the DNA. TRBV21-1 counts as a pseudogene. The CDR3 has 13 amino acids. CDR3 residues: CASPRRRDYEQYV. DNA for the CDR3: TGTGCCAGCCCCAGGAGGCGTGACTACGAGCAGTACGTC.

In DNA, the CDR3 is TGTGCCAGCAGCTTTCGAGACAATGAGCAGTTCTTC. Translation: CASSFRDNEQFF. V is TRBV9 and J is TRBJ2-1; D is undetermined. Germline CDR1 reads SGDLS; CDR2 reads YYNGEE. There are 12 residues in the CDR3. Trimming took off 4 bases at V and 5 bases at J, with 7 bases between the two ends.

This chain connects TRBV9 to TRBJ1-5, with D perhaps TRBD1 (5 bases). V was clipped by 4 bases and J by 4 bases, with 15 bases between them. This CDR3 contains 15 residues. Germline V lookup: CDR1 SGDLS, CDR2 YYNGEE. Here the CDR3 reads CASSRRGTENQPQHF. The CDR3 DNA sequence: TGTGCCAGCAGCCGACGTGGGACGGAGAATCAGCCCCAGCATTTT.

V gene TRBV15 combines with J gene TRBJ2-1; the match to TRBD1 covers 10 bases. CDR1 and CDR2 from the germline V gene are LNHNV and YYDKDF (reference sequence). The CDR3 runs to 16 residues. V lost 3 bases, J lost 8 bases, and 10 bases stayed unmatched. The CDR3 spells CATSSVEGTGDDEQFF. CDR3 in DNA: TGTGCCACCAGCAGCGTGGAGGGGACAGGGGACGATGAGCAGTTCTTC.

V gene TRBV30 combines with J gene TRBJ1-4, with D possibly being TRBD1 (5 bases). Germline CDR1 and CDR2: GTSNPN and SVGIG (reference sequence). Trimming cost V 6 bases and J 0 bases, with 14 bases left between them. This CDR3 comprises 15 residues. CDR3 DNA sequence: TGTGCCTGCCAGGAGACAGTTGCAACTAATGAAAAACTGTTTTTT. Translation: CACQETVATNEKLFF.

The chain uses TRBV7-9 and TRBJ2-7, with no clear D. The V end lost 5 bases, the J end lost 5 bases, and 28 bases lay between the germline ends. Germline V gives CDR1 SEHNR, CDR2 FQNEAQ (reference sequence). The CDR3 is made up of 18 amino acids. In DNA form, the CDR3 reads TGTGCCAGCAGCCCCACCGACATAACCGCAGCGCCCCTAGACGAGCAGTACTTC. It translates to CASSPTDITAAPLDEQYF.

The CDR3 DNA reads as TGTGCCAGCCGGACAGCTTATGGCTACACCTTC. The encoded protein is CASRTAYGYTF. The chain links TRBV18 to TRBJ1-2, with D tentatively TRBD1 (6 bases). V was trimmed by 8 bases and J by 5 bases, leaving 9 bases between them. CDR1 is KGHSH and CDR2 is LQKENI in the germline V gene. The CDR3 loop spans 11 amino acids.

The chain has TRBV6-5 and TRBJ2-3; D not certain. Germline lookup yields CDR1 MNHEY and CDR2 SVGAGI. V was cut by 6 bases and J by 6 bases, with 13 bases left in between. The CDR3 spans 13 residues. The CDR3 spells CASRIFPADTQYF. The CDR3 coding sequence is TGTGCCAGCAGAATTTTCCCTGCCGATACGCAGTATTTT.

This clonotype was counted only a few times. The chain uses TRBV2 and TRBJ2-5; 8 bases match TRBD1. J gave up 5 bases and V 5 bases, and 4 bases lay outside the gene matches. CDR1 is SNHLY, CDR2 FYNNEI, per germline. The CDR3 extends over 13 amino acids. The CDR3 is CASSTDREETQYF. The CDR3 DNA follows: TGTGCCAGCAGTACGGACAGGGAGGAGACCCAGTACTTC.

The J gene is TRBJ2-5, the V gene TRBV9; D call uncertain. Trimming pared 0 bases from V and 1 base from J, leaving 7 bases between. The germline V gene has CDR1 SGDLS and CDR2 YYNGEE. CDR3 length: 14 residues. Here the CDR3 reads CASSVEEGQETQYF. In nucleotides, the CDR3 is TGTGCCAGCAGCGTAGAGGAAGGCCAAGAGACCCAGTACTTC. Full variable domain (missing parts from reference TRBV9 and TRBJ2-5): DSGVTQTPKHLITATGQRVTLRCSPRSGDLSVYWYQQSLDQGLQFLIQYYNGEERAKGNILERFSAQQFPDLHSELNLSSLELGDSALYFCASSVEEGQETQYFGPGTRLLVL.

The chain couples TRBV27 to TRBJ1-5; the D gene is possibly TRBD1 (5 bases). V was pared by 5 bases and J by 5 bases, with 16 bases between. The CDR3 is 15 residues long. Germline-derived CDR1 and CDR2 are MNHEY and SMNVEV (reference sequence). The CDR3 sequence is CASSPRRTPHQPQHF. The CDR3 nucleotides are TGTGCCAGCAGTCCCCGTAGGACACCGCATCAGCCCCAGCATTTT.

The V gene is TRBV7-9, the J gene TRBJ1-4; D gene unclear. The V and J ends lost 0 bases and 7 bases respectively, with 6 bases between them. CDR1 and CDR2 (germline): SEHNR, FQNEAQ (reference sequence). The CDR3 is 13 amino acids. The CDR3 DNA follows: TGTGCCAGCAGCTTAGCTGTTAGTGAAAAACTGTTTTTT. Amino acid sequence: CASSLAVSEKLFF.

CDR3 protein: CASSQEGIFRGSEQYF. As DNA, the CDR3 is TGTGCCAGCAGCCAAGAAGGGATCTTCCGGGGAAGCGAGCAGTACTTC. The chain recombines TRBV14 with TRBJ2-7, with a possible D match to TRBD2 (5 bases). Germline loops: CDR1 SGHDN, CDR2 FVKESK. Trimming stripped 0 bases from V and 6 bases from J, with 18 bases between. CDR3 length: 16 amino acids.

The rearrangement links TRBV4-1 to TRBJ2-5; 9 nucleotides match TRBD2. This CDR3 is 16 amino acids long. Trimming at V came to 1 base and at J to 4 bases, leaving 7 bases not matched to a gene. CDR1 MGHRA and CDR2 YSYEKL come from the germline V gene. Written as DNA, the CDR3 is TGCGCCAGCAGCCAAGGCCGGACTAGCGTAGGAGAGACCCAGTACTTC. Translating it yields CASSQGRTSVGETQYF.

The rearrangement joins TRBV3-1 to TRBJ2-3, with D hard to call. The ends were cut back, 0 bases at V and 3 bases at J, with 13 bases in the middle. Germline values: CDR1 LGHDT, CDR2 YNNKEL (reference sequence). This CDR3 comprises 16 residues. DNA of the CDR3: TGTGCCAGCAGCCAAGATTTAGGTGTTGGGACAGATACGCAGTATTTT. Its protein product is CASSQDLGVGTDTQYF.

This rearrangement joins TRBV6-1 to TRBJ2-7; D is perhaps TRBD1 or TRBD2 (5 bases each). V lost 5 bases and J 4 bases, leaving 15 bases between the germline ends. This CDR3 comprises 14 residues. Germline CDR1 is MNHNS and CDR2 is SASEGT. Here the CDR3 reads CASSTAGAQYEQYV. CDR3 coding DNA: TGTGCCAGCAGTACGGCCGGGGCCCAATACGAGCAGTACGTC.

The genes are TRBV20-1 and TRBJ1-3; tentatively, D is TRBD1 (5 bases). Looked up from germline, CDR1 is DFQATT and CDR2 is SNEGSKA (reference sequence). The CDR3 contains 17 residues. V lost 0 bases to trimming and J lost 1 base, with 16 bases between them. The CDR3 DNA sequence: TGCAGTGCTAGAGATCTGGATGGGGGGTCATCTGGAAACACCATATATTTT. It translates to CSARDLDGGSSGNTIYF.

The rearrangement links TRBV29-1 to TRBJ2-1; 7 nucleotides agree with TRBD1. Per the germline V gene, CDR1 is SQVTM and CDR2 is ANQGSEA. This CDR3 has 15 residues. The trim removed 3 bases at V and 0 bases at J, leaving 5 bases unmatched. The chain's CDR3 is CSVDLGQHSYNEQFF. CDR3 coding DNA: TGCAGCGTTGATCTGGGACAGCACTCCTACAATGAGCAGTTCTTC.

The genes are TRBV19 and TRBJ2-7; TRBD2 aligns across 12 bases. Germline V lookup: CDR1 LNHDA, CDR2 SQIVND (reference sequence). The CDR3 contains 17 residues. With V trimmed by 3 bases and J by 3 bases, 9 bases remained unmatched. The CDR3 sequence: CASSIGTSGRRLYEQYV. CDR3 in DNA: TGTGCCAGTAGTATCGGGACTAGCGGGCGTCGCCTCTACGAGCAGTACGTC.

The rearrangement uses TRBV12-3 or TRBV12-4 and TRBJ1-1, with D uncertain. CDR3 length equals 12 residues. Trimming removed 7 bases at V and 3 bases at J, with 9 bases between. CDR3: CASNVGDTEAFF. CDR3 bases: TGTGCCAGCAATGTTGGGGACACTGAAGCTTTCTTT.

The CDR3 coding sequence is TGTGCCAGCAGTGGGGGACTCGAGACCCAGTACTTC. Translating it yields CASSGGLETQYF. The chain employs TRBV3-1 and TRBJ2-5; D possibly corresponds to TRBD2 (6 bases). Germline V gives CDR1 LGHDT, CDR2 YNNKEL (reference sequence). CDR3 length: 12 amino acids. The V end was cut by 6 bases, the J end by 5 bases, with 10 bases between.

The chain recombines TRBV29-1 with TRBJ1-1; the D gene is possibly TRBD1 (5 bases). The V gene lost 3 bases and the J gene lost 4 bases, with 9 bases spanning the gap. The CDR3 covers 12 residues. The germline gives CDR1 SQVTM, CDR2 ANQGSEA. CDR3 in DNA: TGCAGCGTTGAGGATGGGGGCACTGAAGCTTTCTTT. Translated, it gives CSVEDGGTEAFF.

The gene calls are TRBV3-1 and TRBJ2-5; no clear D. Trimming pared 5 bases from V and 5 bases from J, leaving 9 bases between. The CDR3 consists of 12 residues. The germline V gene encodes CDR1 LGHDT and CDR2 YNNKEL (reference sequence). CDR3 sequence reads: CASSVSWETQYF. The CDR3 region has the DNA TGTGCCAGCAGCGTTAGCTGGGAGACCCAGTACTTC.

The J gene is TRBJ2-5, the V gene TRBV15, with D unclear. V lost 0 bases and J 2 bases, leaving 10 bases between the germline ends. The CDR3 spans 15 residues. Germline-derived CDR1 and CDR2 are LNHNV and YYDKDF (reference sequence). The CDR3 region is CATSREAAPQETQYF. In DNA form, the CDR3 reads TGTGCCACCAGCAGAGAGGCAGCCCCGCAAGAGACCCAGTACTTC.

The chain combines TRBV30 with TRBJ2-5, with unresolved D. CDR3 length equals 12 residues. Trimming removed 1 base at V and 6 bases at J, with 9 bases between. The V gene's germline CDR1 is GTSNPN and CDR2 SVGIG (reference sequence). CDR3 in DNA: TGTGCCTGGAGTGAGATGGTGAAGACCCAGTACTTC. It translates to CAWSEMVKTQYF.